This T cell receptor beta chain was sequenced during a study of T cell responses to AZD1222 COVID-19 vaccine. General study findings and limits: Spike was spanned by vaccine-associated CD4 TCRs, with dominance at 160-218 and 743-854. The breadth and depth of Spike-specific TCRs increased once two AZD1222 doses had been given. Among spike-specific TCRs, nearly half reportedly target unmutated variant regions.

Concerning this clone: Its target is unknown.

Measured with immunoSEQ multiplex PCR; TCRdb has only the in-frame clones, and not every one. The sample has approximately 140,000 clones, roughly nine tenths seen once. The CDR3 length is 15 residues. Between the trimmed V and J ends, which lost 4 bases and 4 bases, there was a span of 15 bases. The germline CDR1 and CDR2 sequences are LNHDA and SQIVND (reference sequence). This material consisted of peripheral blood, taken 28 days after the second AZD1222 dose. This chain connects TRBV19 to TRBJ2-3; no clear D gene. This receptor was taken from an adult who received the AZD1222 COVID-19 vaccine. CDR3 in amino acids: CASSTQTVIADTQYF. The CDR3 bases are TGTGCCAGTAGTACCCAGACGGTCATCGCAGATACGCAGTATTTT.